This T cell receptor beta chain was captured in a study of CD8+ T cells in alopecia areata. Background on the study: Patients received oral tofacitinib, 5 to 10 mg twice daily, for moderate-to-severe alopecia areata.

Documented treatment: oral pan-JAK inhibitor, 5-10 mg twice daily. Concerning this clone: Antigen unknown.

The ends lost 8 bases at V and 0 bases at J; junction bases unmatched: 4. Germline V CDR1 and CDR2: MDHEN, SYDVKM. This CDR3 has 14 residues. Study outcomes and limitations: Affected scalp, especially in alopecia totalis/universalis, had a higher clonality than normal scalp did. Normal-skin resident alphabeta T cells also appear among scalp sample sequences.

Following extraction, RNA underwent reverse transcription to cDNA, which served as the sequencing template. Some clones are missing from TCRdb's copy, which holds only in-frame ones; the method was immunoSEQ multiplex PCR. In the table there are around 290,000 clones, about three fifths of which are singletons. This specimen consisted of CD4+ T cells sorted from blood, obtained at week 24, from a patient treated with tofacitinib. This clonotype was obtained from a human donor with alopecia areata. This chain connects TRBV28 to TRBJ1-1; the match to TRBD1 covers 9 bases. CDR3 sequence reads: CASLQGAMNTEAFF. The CDR3 DNA sequence: TGTGCCAGCTTACAGGGGGCGATGAACACTGAAGCTTTCTTT.